Detailed here is one TCR beta chain. The data stem from a study of blood T cell repertoires in COVID-19. Study-wide context: PBMCs, B-cell-depleted T cells, or T cells provided the cDNA or gDNA that made up the material.

Germline V gene lookup returns CDR1 MNHEY and CDR2 SMNVEV (reference sequence). Germline trimming cut 5 bases from V and 2 bases from J; bases unmatched to any gene: 3. The CDR3 totals 14 residues. In the original processing: Nucleated cell counts were estimated from reference gene primer amplification. Method: immunoSEQ multiplex PCR; TCRdb's copy keeps in-frame clones and lacks some. The V and J calls and the clone size are those of that table, but D and trimming were determined from the DNA. The sample holds some 250,000 clones, around 82% seen once. This clonotype originated in a woman aged 18-29 years with acute or convalescent COVID-19. V usage is TRBV27 and J usage is TRBJ2-1; 7 bases fit TRBD2. The sequencing sample was made of peripheral blood. The CDR3 is CASSLSGPYNEQFF. The DNA of the CDR3 is TGTGCCAGCAGTCTTAGCGGGCCCTACAATGAGCAGTTCTTC.